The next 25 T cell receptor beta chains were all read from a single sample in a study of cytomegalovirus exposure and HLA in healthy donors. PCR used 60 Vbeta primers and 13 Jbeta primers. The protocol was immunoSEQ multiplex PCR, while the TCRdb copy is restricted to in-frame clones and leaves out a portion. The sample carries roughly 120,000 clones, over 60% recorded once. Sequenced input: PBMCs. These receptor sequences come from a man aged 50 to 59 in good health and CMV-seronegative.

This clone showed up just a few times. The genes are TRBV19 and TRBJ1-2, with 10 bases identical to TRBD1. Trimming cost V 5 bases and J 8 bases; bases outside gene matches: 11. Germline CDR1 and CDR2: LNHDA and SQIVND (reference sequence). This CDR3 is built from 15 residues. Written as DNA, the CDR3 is TGTGCCAGTAGTCCTCAGACAGGGGGCGCAAGGGGCTACACCTTC. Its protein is CASSPQTGGARGYTF.

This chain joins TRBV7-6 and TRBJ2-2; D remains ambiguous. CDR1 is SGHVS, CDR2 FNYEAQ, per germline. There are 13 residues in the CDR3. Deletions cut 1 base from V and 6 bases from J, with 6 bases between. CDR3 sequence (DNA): TGTGCCAGCAGCTTAGTACAGCCCGGGGAGCTGTTTTTT. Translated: CASSLVQPGELFF.

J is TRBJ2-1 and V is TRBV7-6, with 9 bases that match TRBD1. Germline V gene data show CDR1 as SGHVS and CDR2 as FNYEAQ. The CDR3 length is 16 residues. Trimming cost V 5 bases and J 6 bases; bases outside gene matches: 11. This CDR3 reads CASSPAGQGVGNEQFF. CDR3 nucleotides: TGTGCCAGCAGCCCAGCGGGACAGGGTGTAGGCAATGAGCAGTTCTTC.

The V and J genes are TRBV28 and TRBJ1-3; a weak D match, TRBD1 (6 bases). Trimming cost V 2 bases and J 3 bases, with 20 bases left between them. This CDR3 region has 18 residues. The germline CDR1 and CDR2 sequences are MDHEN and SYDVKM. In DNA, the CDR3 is TGTGCCAGCAGTTTAGGGGGCTCGACCAGTACGGGTGGAAACACCATATATTTT. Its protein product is CASSLGGSTSTGGNTIYF.

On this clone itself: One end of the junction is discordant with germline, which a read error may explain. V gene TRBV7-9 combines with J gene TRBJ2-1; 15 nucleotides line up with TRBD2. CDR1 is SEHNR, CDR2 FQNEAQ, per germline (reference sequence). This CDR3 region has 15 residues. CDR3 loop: CSSSRTSGGANEQFF. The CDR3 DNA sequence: TGTTCCAGCAGCCGGACTAGCGGGGGGGCAAATGAGCAGTTCTTC.

The CDR3 loop reads CASSILQSDRFGPTEAFF. CDR3 sequence (DNA): TGTGCCAGTAGTATCCTCCAATCGGACAGATTCGGACCAACTGAAGCTTTCTTT. The gene calls are TRBV19 and TRBJ1-1, with D tentatively TRBD1 (6 bases). Germline CDR1 LNHDA, CDR2 SQIVND (reference sequence). Trimming removed 3 bases from V and 5 bases from J, with 25 bases in between. This CDR3 comprises 18 residues. The full variable domain, its missing parts supplied by reference TRBV19 and TRBJ1-1, is DGGITQSPKYLFRKEGQNVTLSCEQNLNHDAMYWYRQDPGQGLRLIYYSQIVNDFQKGDIAEGYSVSREKKESFPLTVTSAQKNPTAFYLCASSILQSDRFGPTEAFFGQGTRLTVV.

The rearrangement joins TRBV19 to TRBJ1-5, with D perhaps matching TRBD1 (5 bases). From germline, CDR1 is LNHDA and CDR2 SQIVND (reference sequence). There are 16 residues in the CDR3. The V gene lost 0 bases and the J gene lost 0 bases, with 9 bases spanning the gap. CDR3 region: CASSIDGGYSNQPQHF. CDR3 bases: TGTGCCAGTAGTATAGACGGGGGGTATAGCAATCAGCCCCAGCATTTT.

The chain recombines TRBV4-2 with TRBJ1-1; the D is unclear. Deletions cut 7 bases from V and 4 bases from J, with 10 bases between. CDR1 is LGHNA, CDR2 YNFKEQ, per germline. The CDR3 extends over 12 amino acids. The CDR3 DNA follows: TGTGCCAGCACGGGGATGTCCACTGAAGCTTTCTTT. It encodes CASTGMSTEAFF.

CDR3 DNA: TGTGCCAGCAGCTTAGGGGCGAGCAGGGGGCGTTGGAGCAATCAGCCCCAGCATTTT. Translation gives CASSLGASRGRWSNQPQHF. This sequence joins TRBV7-2 and TRBJ1-5; TRBD1 aligns across 8 bases. Trimming took 1 base from V and 1 from J; bases not matched to a gene: 12. CDR1 is SGHTA and CDR2 is FQGNSA in the germline V gene. CDR3 size: 19 residues.

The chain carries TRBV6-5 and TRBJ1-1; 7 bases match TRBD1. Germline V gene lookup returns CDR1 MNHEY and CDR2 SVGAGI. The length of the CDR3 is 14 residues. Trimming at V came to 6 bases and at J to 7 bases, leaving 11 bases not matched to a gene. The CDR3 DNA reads TGTGCCAGCAGCGAGACAGGGTGGTTGGATGAAGCTTTCTTT. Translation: CASSETGWLDEAFF.

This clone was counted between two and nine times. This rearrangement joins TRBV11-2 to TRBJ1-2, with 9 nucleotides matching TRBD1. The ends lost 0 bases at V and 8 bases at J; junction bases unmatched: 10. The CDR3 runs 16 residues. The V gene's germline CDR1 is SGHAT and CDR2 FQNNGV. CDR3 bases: TGTGCCAGCAGCTTAGAAACCGGGACAGGGCGAGGGGGCTACACCTTC. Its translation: CASSLETGTGRGGYTF.

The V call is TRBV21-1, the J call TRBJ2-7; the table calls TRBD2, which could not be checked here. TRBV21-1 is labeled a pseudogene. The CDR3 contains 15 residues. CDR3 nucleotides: TGTGCCAGCAGCAAGGGGACTAGCGAACCCTACGAGCAGTACGTC. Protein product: CASSKGTSEPYEQYV.

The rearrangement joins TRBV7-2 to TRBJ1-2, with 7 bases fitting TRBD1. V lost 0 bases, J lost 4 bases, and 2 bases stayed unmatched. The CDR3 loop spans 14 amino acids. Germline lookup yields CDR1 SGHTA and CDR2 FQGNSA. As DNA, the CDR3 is TGTGCCAGCAGCTTAGCGGGACAGACCTATGGCTACACCTTC. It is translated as CASSLAGQTYGYTF. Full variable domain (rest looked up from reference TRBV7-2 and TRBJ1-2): GAGVSQSPSNKVTEKGKDVELRCDPISGHTALYWYRQSLGQGLEFLIYFQGNSAPDKSGLPSDRFSAERTGGSVSTLTIQRTQQEDSAVYLCASSLAGQTYGYTFGSGTRLTVV.

The CDR3 protein is CASSQVHSSYNEQFF. The CDR3 nucleotides are TGCGCCAGCAGCCAAGTGCATAGCTCCTACAATGAGCAGTTCTTC. V gene TRBV4-3 combines with J gene TRBJ2-1, with no clear D. The V gene lost 1 base and the J gene lost 0 bases, with 7 bases spanning the gap. Germline V gene lookup returns CDR1 LGHNA and CDR2 YSLEER. The CDR3 sequence is 15 residues long.

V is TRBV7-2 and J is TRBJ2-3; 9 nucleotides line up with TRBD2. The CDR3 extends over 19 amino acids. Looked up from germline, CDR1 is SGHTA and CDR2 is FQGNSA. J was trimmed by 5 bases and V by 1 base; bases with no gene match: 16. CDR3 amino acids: CASSLVRLRGGAGGDTQYF. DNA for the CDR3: TGTGCCAGCAGCTTAGTCCGTTTGCGCGGGGGGGCCGGAGGAGATACGCAGTATTTT.

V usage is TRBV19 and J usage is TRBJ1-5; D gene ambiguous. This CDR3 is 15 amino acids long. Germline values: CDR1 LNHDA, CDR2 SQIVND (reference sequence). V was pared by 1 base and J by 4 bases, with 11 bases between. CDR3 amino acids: CASSIAGGMNQPQHF. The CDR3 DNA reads TGTGCCAGTAGTATAGCTGGAGGGATGAATCAGCCCCAGCATTTT. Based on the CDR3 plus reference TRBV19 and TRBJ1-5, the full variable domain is DGGITQSPKYLFRKEGQNVTLSCEQNLNHDAMYWYRQDPGQGLRLIYYSQIVNDFQKGDIAEGYSVSREKKESFPLTVTSAQKNPTAFYLCASSIAGGMNQPQHFGDGTRLSIL.

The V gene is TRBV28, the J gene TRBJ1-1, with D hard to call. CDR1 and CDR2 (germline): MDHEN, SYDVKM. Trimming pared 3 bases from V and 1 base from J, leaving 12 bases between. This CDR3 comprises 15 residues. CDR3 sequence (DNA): TGTGCCAGCAGTTTGCGGGCAGCCCCGAACACTGAAGCTTTCTTT. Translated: CASSLRAAPNTEAFF.

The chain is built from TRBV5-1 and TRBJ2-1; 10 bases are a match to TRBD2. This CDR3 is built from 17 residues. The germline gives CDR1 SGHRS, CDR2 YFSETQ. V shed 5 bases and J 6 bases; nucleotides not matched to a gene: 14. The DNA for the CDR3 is TGCGCCAGCAGGCGAAGACAAATAGCGGGGGGAGCCAATGAGCAGTTCTTC. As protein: CASRRRQIAGGANEQFF.

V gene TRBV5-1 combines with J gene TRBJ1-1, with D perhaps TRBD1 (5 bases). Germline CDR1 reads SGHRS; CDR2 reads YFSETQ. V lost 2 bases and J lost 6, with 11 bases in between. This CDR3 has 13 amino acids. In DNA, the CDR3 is TGCGCCAGCAGCTTAGGGGTGCACTCTGAAGCTTTCTTT. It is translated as CASSLGVHSEAFF.

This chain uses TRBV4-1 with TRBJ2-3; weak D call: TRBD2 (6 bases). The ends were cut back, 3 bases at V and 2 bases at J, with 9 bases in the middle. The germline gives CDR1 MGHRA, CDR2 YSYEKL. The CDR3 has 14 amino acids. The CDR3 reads CASSQGLNTDTQYF. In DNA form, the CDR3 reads TGCGCCAGCAGCCAGGGACTTAACACAGATACGCAGTATTTT.

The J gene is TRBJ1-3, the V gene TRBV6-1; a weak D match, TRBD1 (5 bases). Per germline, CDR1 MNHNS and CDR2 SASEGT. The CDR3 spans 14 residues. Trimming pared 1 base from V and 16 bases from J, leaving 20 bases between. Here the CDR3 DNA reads TGTGCCAGCAGTGAAGTAGGGCTGGGCCGGACACGCTATTTT. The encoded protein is CASSEVGLGRTRYF.

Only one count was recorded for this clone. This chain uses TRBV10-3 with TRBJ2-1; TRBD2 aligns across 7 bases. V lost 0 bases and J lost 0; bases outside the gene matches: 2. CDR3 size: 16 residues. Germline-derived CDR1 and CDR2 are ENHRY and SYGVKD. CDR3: CAISESSGRSYNEQFF. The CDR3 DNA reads TGTGCCATCAGTGAGTCTAGCGGGCGCTCCTACAATGAGCAGTTCTTC.

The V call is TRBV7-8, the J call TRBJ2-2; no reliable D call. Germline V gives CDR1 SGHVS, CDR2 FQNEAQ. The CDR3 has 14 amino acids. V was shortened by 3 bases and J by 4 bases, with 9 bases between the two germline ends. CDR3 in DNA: TGTGCCAGCAGCTTCAAAACTACCACCGGGGAGCTGTTTTTT. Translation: CASSFKTTTGELFF.

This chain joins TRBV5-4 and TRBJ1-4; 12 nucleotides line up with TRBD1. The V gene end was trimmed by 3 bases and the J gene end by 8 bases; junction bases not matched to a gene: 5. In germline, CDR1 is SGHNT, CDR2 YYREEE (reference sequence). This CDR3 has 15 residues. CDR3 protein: CASSWGQGAGEKLFF. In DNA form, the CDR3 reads TGTGCCAGCAGCTGGGGACAGGGGGCAGGGGAAAAACTGTTTTTT.

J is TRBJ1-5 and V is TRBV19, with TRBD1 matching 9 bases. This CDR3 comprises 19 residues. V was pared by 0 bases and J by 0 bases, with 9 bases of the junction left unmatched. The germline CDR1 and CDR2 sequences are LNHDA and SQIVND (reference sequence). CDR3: CASSIEAGTGPDSNQPQHF. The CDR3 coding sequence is TGTGCCAGTAGTATAGAGGCCGGGACAGGGCCCGATAGCAATCAGCCCCAGCATTTT.